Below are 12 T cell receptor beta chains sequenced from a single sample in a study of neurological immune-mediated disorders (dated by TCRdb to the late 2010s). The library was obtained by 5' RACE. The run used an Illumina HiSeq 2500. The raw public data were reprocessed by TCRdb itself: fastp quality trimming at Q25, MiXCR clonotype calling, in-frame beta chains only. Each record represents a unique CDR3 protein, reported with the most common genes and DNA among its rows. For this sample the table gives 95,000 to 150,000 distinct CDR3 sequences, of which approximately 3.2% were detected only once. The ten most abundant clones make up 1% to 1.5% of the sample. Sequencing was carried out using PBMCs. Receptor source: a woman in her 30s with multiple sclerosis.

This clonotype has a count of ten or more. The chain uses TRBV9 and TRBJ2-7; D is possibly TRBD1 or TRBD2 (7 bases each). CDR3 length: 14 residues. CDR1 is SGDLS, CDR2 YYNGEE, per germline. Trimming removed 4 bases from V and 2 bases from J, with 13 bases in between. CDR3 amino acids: CASSPGGGPYEQYF. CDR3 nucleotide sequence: TGTGCCAGCAGCCCAGGGGGGGGCCCCTACGAGCAGTACTTC.

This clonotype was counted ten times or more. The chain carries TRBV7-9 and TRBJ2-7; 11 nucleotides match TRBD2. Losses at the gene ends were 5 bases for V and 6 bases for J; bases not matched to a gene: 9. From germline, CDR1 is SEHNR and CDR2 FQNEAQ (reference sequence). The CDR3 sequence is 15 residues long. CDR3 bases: TGTGCCAGCAGCCCACTAGCGGGAGTTTTTGTCGAGCAGTACTTC. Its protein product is CASSPLAGVFVEQYF.

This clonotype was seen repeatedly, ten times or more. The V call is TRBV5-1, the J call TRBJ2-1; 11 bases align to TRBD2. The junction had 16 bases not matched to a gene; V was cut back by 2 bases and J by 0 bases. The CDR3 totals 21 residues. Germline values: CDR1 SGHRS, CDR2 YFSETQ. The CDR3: CASSLRGSSGRRVSSYNEQFF. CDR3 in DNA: TGCGCCAGCAGCTTACGGGGCTCTAGCGGGAGGAGGGTGAGCTCCTACAATGAGCAGTTCTTC.

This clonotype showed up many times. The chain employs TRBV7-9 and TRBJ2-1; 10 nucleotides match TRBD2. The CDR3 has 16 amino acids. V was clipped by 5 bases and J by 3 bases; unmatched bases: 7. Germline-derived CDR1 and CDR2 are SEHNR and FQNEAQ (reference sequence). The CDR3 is CASSNPGTSVYNEQFF. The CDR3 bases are TGTGCCAGCAGCAATCCCGGGACTAGCGTCTACAATGAGCAGTTCTTC. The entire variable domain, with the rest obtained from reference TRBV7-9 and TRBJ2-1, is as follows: DTGVSQNPRHKITKRGQNVTFRCDPISEHNRLYWYRQTLGQGPEFLTYFQNEAQLEKSRLLSDRFSAERPKGSFSTLEIQRTEQGDSAMYLCASSNPGTSVYNEQFFGPGTRLTVL.

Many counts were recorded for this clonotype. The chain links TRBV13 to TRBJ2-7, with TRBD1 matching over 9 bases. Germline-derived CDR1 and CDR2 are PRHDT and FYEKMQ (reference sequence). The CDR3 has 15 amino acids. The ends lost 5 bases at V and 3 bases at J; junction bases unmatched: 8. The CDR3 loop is CASSPAGTGFYEQYF. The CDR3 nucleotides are TGTGCCAGCAGCCCGGCCGGGACAGGGTTCTACGAGCAGTACTTC.

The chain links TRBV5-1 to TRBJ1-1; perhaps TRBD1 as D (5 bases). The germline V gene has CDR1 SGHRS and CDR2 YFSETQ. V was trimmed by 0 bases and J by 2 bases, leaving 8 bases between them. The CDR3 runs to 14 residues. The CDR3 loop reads CASSLGGINTEAFF. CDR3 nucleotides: TGCGCCAGCAGCTTGGGGGGGATAAACACTGAAGCTTTCTTT.

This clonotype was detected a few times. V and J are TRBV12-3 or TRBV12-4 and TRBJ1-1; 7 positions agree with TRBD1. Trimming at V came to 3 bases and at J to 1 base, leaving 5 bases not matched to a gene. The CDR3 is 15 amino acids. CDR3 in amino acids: CASSLSRTGNTEAFF. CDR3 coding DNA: TGTGCCAGCAGTTTGTCTAGGACAGGGAACACTGAAGCTTTCTTT.

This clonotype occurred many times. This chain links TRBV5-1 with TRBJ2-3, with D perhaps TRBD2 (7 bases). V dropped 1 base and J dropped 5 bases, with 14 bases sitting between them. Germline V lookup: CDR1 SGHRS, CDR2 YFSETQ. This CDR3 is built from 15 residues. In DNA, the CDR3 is TGCGCCAGCAGCTTGTTGGGGGGGCTGGGAGATACGCAGTATTTT. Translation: CASSLLGGLGDTQYF.

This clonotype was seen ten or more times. In DNA form, the CDR3 reads TGTGCCAGCAGCTTAGGGTACACCGGGGAGCTGTTTTTT. Its translation is CASSLGYTGELFF. The rearrangement uses TRBV11-2 and TRBJ2-2; D unresolved. The ends were cut back, 1 base at V and 3 bases at J, with 3 bases in the middle. Germline V gene lookup returns CDR1 SGHAT and CDR2 FQNNGV. The CDR3 has 13 amino acids.

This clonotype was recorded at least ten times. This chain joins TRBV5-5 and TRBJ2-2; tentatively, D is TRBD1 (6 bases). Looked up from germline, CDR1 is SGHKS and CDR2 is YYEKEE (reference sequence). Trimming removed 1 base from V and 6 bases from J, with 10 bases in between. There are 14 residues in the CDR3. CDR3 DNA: TGTGCCAGCAGCTTGTCCCCAGGGGCCGGGGAGCTGTTTTTT. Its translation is CASSLSPGAGELFF.

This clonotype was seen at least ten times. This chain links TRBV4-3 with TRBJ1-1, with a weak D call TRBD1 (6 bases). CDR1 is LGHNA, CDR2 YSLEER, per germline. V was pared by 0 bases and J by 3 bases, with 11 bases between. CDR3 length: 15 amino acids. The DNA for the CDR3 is TGCGCCAGCAGCCAAGAACACAGGGAGGACACTGAAGCTTTCTTT. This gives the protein CASSQEHREDTEAFF.

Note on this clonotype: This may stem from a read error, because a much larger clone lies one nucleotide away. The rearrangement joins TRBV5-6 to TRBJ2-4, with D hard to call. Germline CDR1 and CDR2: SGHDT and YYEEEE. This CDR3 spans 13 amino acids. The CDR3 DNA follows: TGTGCCAGCAGCTTGGGGGATAAAAAAATTCAGTACTTC. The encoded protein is CASSLGDKKIQYF.